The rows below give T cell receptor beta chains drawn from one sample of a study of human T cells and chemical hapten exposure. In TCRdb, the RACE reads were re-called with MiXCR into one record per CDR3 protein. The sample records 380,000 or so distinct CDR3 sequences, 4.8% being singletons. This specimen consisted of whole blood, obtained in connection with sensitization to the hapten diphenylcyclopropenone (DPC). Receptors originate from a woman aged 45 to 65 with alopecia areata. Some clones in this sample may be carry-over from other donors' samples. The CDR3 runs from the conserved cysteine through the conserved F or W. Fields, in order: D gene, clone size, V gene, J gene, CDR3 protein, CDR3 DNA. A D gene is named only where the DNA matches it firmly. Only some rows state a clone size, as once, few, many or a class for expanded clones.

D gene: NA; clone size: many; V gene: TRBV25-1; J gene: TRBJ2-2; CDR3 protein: CASSPSTVNTGELFF; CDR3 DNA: TGTGCCAGCAGTCCCTCGACGGTGAACACCGGGGAGCTGTTTTTT
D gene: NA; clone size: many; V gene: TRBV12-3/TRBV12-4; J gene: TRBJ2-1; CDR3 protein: CASSLQDEQFF; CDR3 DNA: TGTGCCAGCAGTTTACAGGATGAGCAGTTCTTC
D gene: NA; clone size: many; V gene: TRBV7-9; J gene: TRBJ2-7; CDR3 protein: CASSLGASEYYEQYF; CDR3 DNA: TGTGCCAGCAGCCTAGGGGCTAGCGAATACTACGAGCAGTACTTC
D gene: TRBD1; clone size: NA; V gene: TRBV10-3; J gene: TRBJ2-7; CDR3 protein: CACGQGPIEQYF; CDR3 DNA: TGTGCCTGCGGACAGGGCCCTATCGAGCAGTACTTC
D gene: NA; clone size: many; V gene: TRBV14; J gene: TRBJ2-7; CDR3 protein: CASSHHYEQYF; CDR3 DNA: TGTGCCAGCAGCCACCATTACGAGCAGTACTTC
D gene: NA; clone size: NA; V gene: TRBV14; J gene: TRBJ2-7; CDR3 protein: CASSPVEDSYEQYF; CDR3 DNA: TGTGCCAGCAGCCCCGTGGAGGACTCCTACGAGCAGTACTTC
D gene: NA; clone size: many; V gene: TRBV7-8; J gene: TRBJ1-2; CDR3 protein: CASSLGGHTAGYTF; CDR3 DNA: TGTGCCAGCAGCTTAGGAGGCCATACTGCCGGCTACACCTTC
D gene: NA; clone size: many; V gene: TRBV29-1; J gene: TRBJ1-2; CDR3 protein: CSVTTASPYGYTF; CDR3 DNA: TGCAGCGTTACCACAGCTTCCCCCTATGGCTACACCTTC
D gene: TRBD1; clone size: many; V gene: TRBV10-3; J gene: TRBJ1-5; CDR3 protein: CAISETTGGMGQPQHF; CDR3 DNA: TGTGCCATCAGTGAGACGACAGGGGGCATGGGTCAGCCCCAGCATTTT
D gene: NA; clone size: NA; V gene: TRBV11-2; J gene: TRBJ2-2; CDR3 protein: CASSPRTSLNTGELFF; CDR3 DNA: TGTGCCAGCAGCCCACGGACAAGTCTCAACACCGGGGAGCTGTTTTTT
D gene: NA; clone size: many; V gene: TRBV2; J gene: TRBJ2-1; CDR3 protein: CASRVSGNEQFF; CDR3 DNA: TGTGCCAGCAGGGTAAGCGGGAATGAGCAGTTCTTC
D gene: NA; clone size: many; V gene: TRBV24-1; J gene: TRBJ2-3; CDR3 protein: CATSDSSGTDTQYF; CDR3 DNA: TGTGCCACCAGTGATTCTAGCGGCACAGATACGCAGTATTTT
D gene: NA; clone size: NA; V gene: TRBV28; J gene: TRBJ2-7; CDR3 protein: CASGTGSYEQYF; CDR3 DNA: TGTGCCAGCGGTACAGGGAGCTACGAGCAGTACTTC
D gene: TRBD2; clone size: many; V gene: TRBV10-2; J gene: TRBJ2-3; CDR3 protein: CASSESTSGTDTQYF; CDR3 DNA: TGCGCCAGCAGTGAGTCGACTAGCGGCACAGATACGCAGTATTTT
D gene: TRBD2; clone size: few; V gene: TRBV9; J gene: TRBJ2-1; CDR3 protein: CASSPPRGNLVGEQFF; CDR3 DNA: TGTGCCAGCAGTCCCCCGCGGGGGAACCTTGTCGGTGAGCAGTTCTTC
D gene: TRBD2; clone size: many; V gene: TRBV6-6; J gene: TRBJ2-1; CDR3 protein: CASSHPLAEEFF; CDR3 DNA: TGTGCCAGCAGCCACCCGCTAGCGGAGGAGTTCTTC
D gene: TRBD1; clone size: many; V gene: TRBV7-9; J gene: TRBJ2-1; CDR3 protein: CASSQAHGQGYYNEQFF; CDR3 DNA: TGTGCCAGCAGCCAGGCTCACGGACAGGGGTACTACAATGAGCAGTTCTTC
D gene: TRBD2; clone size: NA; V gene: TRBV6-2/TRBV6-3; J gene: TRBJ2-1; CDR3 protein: CASSSTSGSWDEQFF; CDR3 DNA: TGTGCCAGCAGTTCGACTAGCGGGAGTTGGGATGAGCAGTTCTTC
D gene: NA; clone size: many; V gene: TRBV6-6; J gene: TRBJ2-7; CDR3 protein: CASSRTPGRTLDEQYF; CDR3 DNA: TGTGCCAGCAGCCGGACTCCGGGACGGACTTTGGACGAGCAGTACTTC
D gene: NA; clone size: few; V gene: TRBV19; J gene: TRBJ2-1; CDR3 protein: CASSDGWNEQFF; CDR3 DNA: TGTGCCAGTAGTGACGGGTGGAATGAGCAGTTCTTC
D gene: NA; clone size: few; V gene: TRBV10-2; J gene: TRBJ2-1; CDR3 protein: CATLTRGYNEQFF; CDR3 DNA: TGCGCCACCCTGACTCGGGGCTACAATGAGCAGTTCTTC
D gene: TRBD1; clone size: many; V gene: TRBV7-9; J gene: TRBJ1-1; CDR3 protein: CASSLDGTGGNEAFF; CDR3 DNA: TGTGCCAGCAGCTTAGATGGGACAGGGGGTAATGAAGCTTTCTTT
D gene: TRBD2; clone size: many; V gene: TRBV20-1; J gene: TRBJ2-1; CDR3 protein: CSARDASGVTYNEQFF; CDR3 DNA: TGCAGTGCTAGGGACGCTAGCGGTGTGACCTACAATGAGCAGTTCTTC
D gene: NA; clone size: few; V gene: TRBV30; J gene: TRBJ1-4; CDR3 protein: CAWSGAGPGDEKLFF; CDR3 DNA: TGTGCCTGGAGTGGAGCCGGGCCAGGGGATGAAAAACTGTTTTTT
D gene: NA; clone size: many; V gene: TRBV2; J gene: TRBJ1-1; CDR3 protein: CATSGEVEAFF; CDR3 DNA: TGTGCCACCTCCGGGGAAGTTGAAGCTTTCTTT
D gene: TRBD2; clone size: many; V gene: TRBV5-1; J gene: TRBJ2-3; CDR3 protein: CASTRLAGPTDTQYF; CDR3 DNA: TGCGCCAGCACCCGACTAGCGGGGCCCACAGATACGCAGTATTTT
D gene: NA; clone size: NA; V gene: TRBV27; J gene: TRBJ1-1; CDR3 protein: CASGPMGLGEAFF; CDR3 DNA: TGTGCCAGCGGGCCCATGGGCTTAGGTGAAGCTTTCTTT
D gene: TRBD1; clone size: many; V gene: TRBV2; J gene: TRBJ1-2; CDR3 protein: CASLPGQGGRGYTF; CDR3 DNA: TGTGCCAGCCTCCCTGGACAGGGTGGTAGGGGCTACACCTTC
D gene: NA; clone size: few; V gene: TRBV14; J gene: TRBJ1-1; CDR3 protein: CASSQDGMNTEAFF; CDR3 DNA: TGTGCCAGCAGCCAAGACGGTATGAACACTGAAGCTTTCTTT
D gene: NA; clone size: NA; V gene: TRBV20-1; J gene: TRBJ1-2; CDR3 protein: CSARIQPNYGYTF; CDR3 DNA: TGCAGTGCTAGAATACAGCCTAACTATGGCTACACCTTC
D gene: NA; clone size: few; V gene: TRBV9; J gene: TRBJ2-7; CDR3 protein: CASSGRDRSYEQYF; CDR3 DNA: TGTGCCAGCAGCGGGAGGGACAGATCCTACGAGCAGTACTTC
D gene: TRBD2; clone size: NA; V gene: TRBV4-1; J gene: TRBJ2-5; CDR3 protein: CASSQEPAGGQETQYF; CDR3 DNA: TGCGCCAGCAGCCAAGAGCCCGCGGGGGGCCAAGAGACCCAGTACTTC
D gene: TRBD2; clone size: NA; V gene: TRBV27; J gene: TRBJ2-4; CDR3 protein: CASSPLLAGVAKNIQYF; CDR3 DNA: TGTGCCAGCAGTCCATTACTAGCGGGAGTGGCCAAAAACATTCAGTACTTC
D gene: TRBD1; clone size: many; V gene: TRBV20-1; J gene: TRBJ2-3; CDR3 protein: CSARGEQGRDTQYF; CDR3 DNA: TGCAGTGCTAGAGGGGAACAGGGGCGGGATACGCAGTATTTT